The 18 T cell receptor beta chains reported below all come from one sample, sequenced in a study of blood T cell repertoires in COVID-19. This table comes from immunoSEQ multiplex PCR, and its TCRdb copy is limited to in-frame clones, with some not included. The table records about 220,000 clones, more than 85% of them present only once. The sequenced sample was peripheral blood. These TCRs come from a man aged 35 to 55 with active or convalescent COVID-19.

The chain is built from TRBV7-9 and TRBJ2-2, with D possibly TRBD1 on 5 matching bases. This CDR3 region has 15 residues. V gave up 4 bases and J gave up 3 bases, with 12 bases separating them. CDR1 is SEHNR, CDR2 FQNEAQ, per germline (reference sequence). The CDR3 here is CASSSHKGYTGELFF. CDR3 DNA sequence: TGTGCCAGCAGCTCCCATAAGGGGTACACCGGGGAGCTGTTTTTT.

The gene calls are TRBV30 and TRBJ2-2, with TRBD1 as a possible D gene (6 bases). Germline V gene lookup returns CDR1 GTSNPN and CDR2 SVGIG (reference sequence). The CDR3 contains 14 residues. Trimming removed 4 bases from V and 4 bases from J, with 13 bases in between. CDR3 sequence reads: CAWNQGHGTGELFF. CDR3 sequence (DNA): TGTGCCTGGAACCAGGGGCATGGCACCGGGGAGCTGTTTTTT.

This chain links TRBV19 with TRBJ2-7; D is undetermined. The CDR3 covers 11 residues. Germline V lookup: CDR1 LNHDA, CDR2 SQIVND (reference sequence). V lost 6 bases and J 3 bases, leaving 6 bases between the germline ends. The CDR3 region is CASSSHYEQYF. The CDR3 DNA sequence: TGTGCCAGTAGCTCACACTACGAGCAGTACTTC.

Note on this clone: Other nucleotide sequences in the sample specify the same CDR3. The rearrangement joins TRBV5-4 to TRBJ2-7; 10 nucleotides line up with TRBD2. The J segment lost 2 bases and the V segment lost 2 bases, leaving 4 bases of the junction unmatched. CDR3 length equals 15 residues. Germline assignment: CDR1 SGHNT and CDR2 YYREEE (reference sequence). DNA of the CDR3: TGTGCCAGCAGCTTTGGAACTAGCGGGGCCTACGAGCAGTACTTC. Its protein product is CASSFGTSGAYEQYF.

This chain uses TRBV5-1 with TRBJ2-5; D perhaps matches TRBD2 (5 bases). Germline loops: CDR1 SGHRS, CDR2 YFSETQ. The CDR3 loop spans 14 amino acids. V was cut by 1 base and J by 1 base, with 8 bases left in between. CDR3 sequence (DNA): TGCGCCAGCAGCTTGTCGGGAAGCCAAGAGACCCAGTACTTC. This sequence encodes CASSLSGSQETQYF.

The V gene is TRBV9, the J gene TRBJ1-6, with 8 bases matching TRBD1. Looked up from germline, CDR1 is SGDLS and CDR2 is YYNGEE. The J segment lost 9 bases and the V segment lost 4 bases, leaving 6 bases of the junction unmatched. The CDR3 covers 14 residues. The CDR3, as DNA: TGTGCCAGCAGCTCAACCAGGGGGCGTTCACCCCTCCACTTT. Protein sequence: CASSSTRGRSPLHF.

The chain is built from TRBV18 and TRBJ1-3, with D tentatively TRBD1 (6 bases). Germline CDR1 reads KGHSH; CDR2 reads LQKENI. The V end was cut by 4 bases, the J end by 0 bases, with 13 bases between. CDR3 length equals 16 residues. Here the CDR3 DNA reads TGTGCCAGCTCACTAGGACAGCCGAGCTCTGGAAACACCATATATTTT. Protein sequence: CASSLGQPSSGNTIYF. Filled out from reference TRBV18 and TRBJ1-3, the complete variable domain reads NAGVMQNPRHLVRRRGQEARLRCSPMKGHSHVYWYRQLPEEGLKFMVYLQKENIIDESGMPKERFSAEFPKEGPSILRIQQVVRGDSAAYFCASSLGQPSSGNTIYFGEGSWLTVV.

The CDR3 reads CASSLDSGGPEETQYF. CDR3 nucleotides: TGTGCCAGCAGCTTAGACAGCGGGGGGCCTGAAGAGACCCAGTACTTC. V usage is TRBV7-9 and J usage is TRBJ2-5, with TRBD2 identical over 9 bases. V trimming: 1 base; J trimming: 3 bases; junction bases outside the gene matches: 6. The CDR3 length is 16 residues. Germline V gives CDR1 SEHNR, CDR2 FQNEAQ (reference sequence).

The chain recombines TRBV24-1 with TRBJ2-2, with a possible D match to TRBD1 (6 bases). Germline CDR1 is KGHDR and CDR2 is SFDVKD. This CDR3 comprises 14 residues. Trimming took off 10 bases at V and 1 base at J, with 12 bases between the two ends. CDR3 region: CATATGVNTGELFF. The CDR3 bases are TGTGCCACAGCGACAGGCGTGAACACCGGGGAGCTGTTTTTT.

V usage is TRBV30 and J usage is TRBJ1-6, with D perhaps matching TRBD1 (5 bases). There are 13 residues in the CDR3. Trimming removed 3 bases from V and 8 bases from J, with 11 bases in between. The germline gives CDR1 GTSNPN, CDR2 SVGIG (reference sequence). The CDR3 DNA sequence: TGTGCCTGGAGGCGGACCAGGGATTCACCCCTCCACTTT. Translation: CAWRRTRDSPLHF.

J is TRBJ2-7 and V is TRBV6-5; unclear D gene. V was cut by 0 bases and J by 0 bases, with 12 bases left in between. The CDR3 totals 16 residues. Per germline, CDR1 MNHEY and CDR2 SVGAGI. The CDR3 DNA follows: TGTGCCAGCAGTTACTCGAGTCCGAGATACTCCTACGAGCAGTACTTC. It is translated as CASSYSSPRYSYEQYF.

The chain uses TRBV24-1 and TRBJ1-4; 9 bases line up with TRBD1. Trimming at V came to 4 bases and at J to 10 bases, leaving 9 bases not matched to a gene. Germline loops: CDR1 KGHDR, CDR2 SFDVKD. The CDR3 totals 15 residues. The CDR3 DNA reads TGTGCCACCAGTGACTCACGGGACAGGGTGGGAAAACTGTTTTTT. It yields the protein CATSDSRDRVGKLFF.

The chain uses TRBV6-2 or TRBV6-3 and TRBJ2-7; 10 positions match TRBD1. CDR1 is MNHEY, CDR2 SVGEGT, per germline. The V and J ends lost 6 bases and 7 bases, in that order; junction bases with no gene match: 9. This CDR3 region has 14 residues. The CDR3 DNA reads as TGTGCCAGCAGCCCGGGACAGGGGCTTCGGGAGCAGTACTTC. As protein: CASSPGQGLREQYF.

The CDR3 protein is CASSLEGTFYSYEQYF. The CDR3 DNA reads TGTGCCAGCAGCTTGGAGGGGACTTTTTACTCCTACGAGCAGTACTTC. The chain links TRBV5-6 to TRBJ2-7; possible D gene TRBD2, 6 bases. Looked up from germline, CDR1 is SGHDT and CDR2 is YYEEEE. The CDR3 is 16 residues long. Trimming left V 0 bases short and J 0 bases short, with 13 bases between.

The chain employs TRBV2 and TRBJ2-5; TRBD2 agrees at 7 bases. The CDR3 spans 16 residues. Germline V CDR1 and CDR2: SNHLY, FYNNEI. The V gene end was trimmed by 0 bases and the J gene end by 1 base; junction bases not matched to a gene: 5. The CDR3 is CASSEASSGAQETQYF. The CDR3 DNA reads TGTGCCAGCAGTGAAGCGTCCAGCGGGGCCCAAGAGACCCAGTACTTC. Looking up the rest from reference TRBV2 and TRBJ2-5 gives the full variable domain: EPEVTQTPSHQVTQMGQEVILRCVPISNHLYFYWYRQILGQKVEFLVSFYNNEISEKSEIFDDQFSVERPDGSNFTLKIRSTKLEDSAMYFCASSEASSGAQETQYFGPGTRLLVL.

The chain couples TRBV6-5 to TRBJ1-2; D perhaps matches TRBD1 (6 bases). Germline lookup yields CDR1 MNHEY and CDR2 SVGAGI. CDR3 length: 14 residues. This CDR3 is CGTEDRGRGYGYTF. In DNA form, the CDR3 reads TGTGGCACAGAGGATCGGGGGCGGGGGTACGGCTACACCTTC.

CDR3 nucleotide sequence: TGTGCCAGCAGTTCGGAGCAGGGGGGCGAGCAGTACTTC. It translates to CASSSEQGGEQYF. This chain connects TRBV27 to TRBJ2-7, with D possibly matching TRBD1 (7 bases). Germline V gene sequence: CDR1 MNHEY, CDR2 SMNVEV (reference sequence). Trimming shortened V by 4 bases and J by 6 bases, and 13 bases separated the two germline ends. The CDR3 sequence is 13 residues long.

This clone has a single count. The rearrangement uses TRBV5-1 and TRBJ1-2; 7 bases line up with TRBD1. Germline lookup yields CDR1 SGHRS and CDR2 YFSETQ. The J segment lost 7 bases and the V segment lost 0 bases, leaving 3 bases of the junction unmatched. The CDR3 sequence is 13 residues long. The CDR3 loop is CASSLEAGGGYTF. The CDR3 region has the DNA TGCGCCAGCAGCTTGGAGGCAGGGGGTGGCTACACCTTC.